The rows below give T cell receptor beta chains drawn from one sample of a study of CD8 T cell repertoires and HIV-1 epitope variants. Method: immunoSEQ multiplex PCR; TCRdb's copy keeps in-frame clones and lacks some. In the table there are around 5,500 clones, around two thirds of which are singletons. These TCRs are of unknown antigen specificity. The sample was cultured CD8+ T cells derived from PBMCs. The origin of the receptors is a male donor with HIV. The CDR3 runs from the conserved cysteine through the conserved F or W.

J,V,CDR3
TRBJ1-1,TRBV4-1,CASSQDLAGAQNTEAFF
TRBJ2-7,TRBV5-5,CASSQGSGSYEQYF
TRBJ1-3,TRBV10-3,CAISEPAGMTPGNTIYF
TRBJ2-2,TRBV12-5,CASGFWVKNTGELFF
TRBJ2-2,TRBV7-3,CASSFNTGELFF
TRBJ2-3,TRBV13,CASSFTGGSDTQYF
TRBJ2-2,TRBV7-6,CASSTPGASGGEPGNTGELFF
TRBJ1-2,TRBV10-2,CASSDGGGYGYTF
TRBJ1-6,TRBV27,CASTSGQKNSPLHF
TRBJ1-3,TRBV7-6,CASSSLGQGSGNTIYF
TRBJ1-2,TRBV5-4,CASSLGGQGAPAGYTF
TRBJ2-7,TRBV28,CASSSRSSYEQYF
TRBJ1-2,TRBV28,CASSLSRTRTFNYGYTF
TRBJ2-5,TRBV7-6,CASSLEYGSQYF
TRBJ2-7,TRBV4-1,CASSQDERPRYF
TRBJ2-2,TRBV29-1,CSVGGANTGELFF
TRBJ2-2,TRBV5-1,CASSPRLAGEWTNTGELFF
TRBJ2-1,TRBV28,CASSPEGDYNEQFF
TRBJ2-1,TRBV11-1,CASSLAGQSYNEQFF
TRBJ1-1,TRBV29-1,CSVEDGVTGRTFF
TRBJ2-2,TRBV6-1,CASTMDYPDTGELFF
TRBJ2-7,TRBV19,CASSPGLAAYEQYF
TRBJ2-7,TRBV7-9,CASSRDRVEQYF
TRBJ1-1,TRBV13,CASSLSGLGNTEAFF
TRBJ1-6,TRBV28,CASVDRDRGGSPLHF
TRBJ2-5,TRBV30,CAWSAVRETQYF
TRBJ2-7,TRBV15,CATSRDGGVAEQYF
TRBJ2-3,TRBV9,CASSLRGSHTDTQYF
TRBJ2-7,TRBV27,CASSLRGESYEQYF
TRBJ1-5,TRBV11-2,CASSYGQGINQPQHF
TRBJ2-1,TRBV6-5,CASSYGITGEQFF
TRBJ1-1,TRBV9,CASSPQGTEAFF
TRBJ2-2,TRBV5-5,CASSLGPNTGELFF
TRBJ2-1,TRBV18,CASSPGQNEQFF
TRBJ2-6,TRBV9,CASSPGQGISGANVLTF
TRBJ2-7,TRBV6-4,CASSDGRELPTYEQYF
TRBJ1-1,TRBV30,CAWSVSGGTEAFF
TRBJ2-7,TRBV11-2,CASSASYEQYF
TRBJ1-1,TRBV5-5,CASSLGWGTTEAFF
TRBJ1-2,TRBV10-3,CAISEVHGYTF
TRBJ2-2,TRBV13,CASSTRGSGRTGELFF